A single sample is the source of the 10 T cell receptor beta chains below, sequenced in a study of T cells after yellow fever vaccination. Via MiXCR, TCRdb re-called the 5' RACE reads, giving one row per CDR3 protein. The table has approximately 300,000 distinct CDR3 sequences, 8.5% to 10% seen once. The sequences come from PBMCs, collected on the day of the first yellow fever vaccination. The receptors were sampled from a man between 18 and 29 years old who received the YFV17D yellow fever vaccine.

This clonotype has only a few counts. V gene TRBV7-2 combines with J gene TRBJ2-5, with D uncertain. Germline-derived CDR1 and CDR2 are SGHTA and FQGNSA. Trimming stripped 0 bases from V and 1 base from J, with 12 bases between. The CDR3 totals 16 residues. In DNA, the CDR3 is TGTGCCAGCAGCTTAGCTAGGTCGGGTCTCCAAGAGACCCAGTACTTC. As protein: CASSLARSGLQETQYF.

In its sample, this clonotype was seen a few times. V usage is TRBV10-2 and J usage is TRBJ2-5, with D perhaps TRBD2 (6 bases). V was shortened by 7 bases and J by 1 base, with 16 bases between the two germline ends. The length of the CDR3 is 15 residues. Per germline, CDR1 WSHSY and CDR2 SAAADI. The chain's CDR3 is CASTGFGTGQETQYF. The CDR3 region has the DNA TGCGCCAGCACAGGATTTGGGACTGGCCAAGAGACCCAGTACTTC.

This clonotype was detected only a few times. The chain carries TRBV28 and TRBJ1-5; no clear D gene. The CDR3 contains 15 residues. Germline assignment: CDR1 MDHEN and CDR2 SYDVKM. The germline V and J ends were trimmed by 2 bases and 4 bases, with 12 bases remaining between them. Written as DNA, the CDR3 is TGTGCCAGCAGTTTAGGCGGGAGCGGGAATCAGCCCCAGCATTTT. It is translated as CASSLGGSGNQPQHF.

This clonotype was seen only a few times. V gene TRBV7-9 combines with J gene TRBJ2-4; the match to TRBD1 covers 7 bases. CDR3 length: 13 amino acids. Per the germline V gene, CDR1 is SEHNR and CDR2 is FQNEAQ (reference sequence). J gave up 6 bases and V 7 bases, and 6 bases lay outside the gene matches. The CDR3 here is CASTSWDRNIQYF. CDR3 nucleotide sequence: TGTGCCAGCACCTCATGGGACAGAAACATTCAGTACTTC.

This clonotype was observed a handful of times. V is TRBV20-1 and J is TRBJ1-1, with TRBD1 as a possible D gene (5 bases). The CDR3 has 13 residues. Germline assignment: CDR1 DFQATT and CDR2 SNEGSKA (reference sequence). Trimming stripped 1 base from V and 6 bases from J, with 12 bases between. The CDR3 reads CSARAMGEPEAFF. The CDR3 DNA reads as TGCAGTGCTAGAGCTATGGGGGAGCCTGAAGCTTTCTTT.

A few counts support this clonotype. V and J are TRBV6-2 or TRBV6-3 and TRBJ1-6; the match to TRBD1 covers 7 bases. The CDR3 totals 15 residues. Germline V gene lookup returns CDR1 MNHEY and CDR2 SVGEGT. With 2 bases clipped from V and 14 bases from J, the junction kept 12 bases outside the gene matches. The CDR3 reads CASSYPRTGELSLHF. As DNA, the CDR3 is TGTGCCAGCAGTTACCCAAGGACAGGCGAATTATCCCTCCACTTT.

A few counts support this clonotype. The chain combines TRBV9 with TRBJ1-1; TRBD1 might be the D (6 bases). This CDR3 is 14 amino acids long. With 3 bases removed from V and 0 bases from J, the gap between germline ends came to 9 bases. CDR1 and CDR2 from the germline V gene are SGDLS and YYNGEE. The CDR3 protein is CASSATGMNTEAFF. DNA for the CDR3: TGTGCCAGCAGCGCCACAGGGATGAACACTGAAGCTTTCTTT.

This clonotype was seen a handful of times. The V call is TRBV18, the J call TRBJ2-3; 11 positions agree with TRBD2. There are 15 residues in the CDR3. Trimming removed 0 bases from V and 5 bases from J; junction bases left unmatched: 1. Germline assignment: CDR1 KGHSH and CDR2 LQKENI. The CDR3 is CASSPPLAGGDTQYF. CDR3 coding DNA: TGTGCCAGCTCACCACCGCTAGCGGGGGGAGATACGCAGTATTTT.

The chain has TRBV12-3 or TRBV12-4 and TRBJ1-5; possibly TRBD1 for D (6 bases). The V end was cut by 3 bases, the J end by 11 bases, with 17 bases between. This CDR3 spans 14 amino acids. CDR3 amino acids: CASSFSGHPWAQHF. Here the CDR3 DNA reads TGTGCCAGCAGTTTCTCGGGACACCCATGGGCCCAGCATTTT.

This clonotype was detected a few times. V gene TRBV24-1 combines with J gene TRBJ2-3; unclear D gene. The CDR3 loop spans 13 amino acids. Germline CDR1 reads KGHDR; CDR2 reads SFDVKD. Trimming cost V 10 bases and J 4 bases, with 14 bases left between them. The CDR3 here is CATGGGSPDTQYF. CDR3 nucleotides: TGTGCCACGGGCGGCGGCTCACCAGATACGCAGTATTTT.